Following are 22 T cell receptor beta chains from one sample sequenced in a study of cytomegalovirus exposure and HLA in healthy donors. The PCR was carried out with 60 Vbeta primers and 13 Jbeta primers. This table comes from immunoSEQ multiplex PCR, and its TCRdb copy is limited to in-frame clones, with some not included. The data show 110,000 to 150,000 clones, around three quarters seen once. Sequenced material: PBMCs. These receptors all stem from a woman between 18 and 30 years old in good health and CMV-seropositive.

The rearrangement joins TRBV7-2 to TRBJ2-5; the D is unclear. This CDR3 is built from 15 residues. Between the trimmed V and J ends, which lost 1 base and 3 bases, there was a span of 12 bases. Looked up from germline, CDR1 is SGHTA and CDR2 is FQGNSA. CDR3 in amino acids: CASSLVGRREETQYF. As DNA, the CDR3 is TGTGCCAGCAGCTTAGTCGGCAGGCGTGAAGAGACCCAGTACTTC. The full variable domain, rest sourced from reference TRBV7-2 and TRBJ2-5, is GAGVSQSPSNKVTEKGKDVELRCDPISGHTALYWYRQSLGQGLEFLIYFQGNSAPDKSGLPSDRFSAERTGGSVSTLTIQRTQQEDSAVYLCASSLVGRREETQYFGPGTRLLVL.

The CDR3 DNA is TGTGCCAGCTCACCCCCACAGCAGACAGTAAGCTACTTC. Translation gives CASSPPQQTVSYF. The chain links TRBV18 to TRBJ2-7, with D possibly matching TRBD1 (5 bases). This CDR3 region has 13 residues. The V end was cut by 3 bases, the J end by 13 bases, with 19 bases between. Germline CDR1 is KGHSH and CDR2 is LQKENI.

This chain connects TRBV11-2 to TRBJ2-2, with a possible D match to TRBD1 (6 bases). CDR3 length equals 13 residues. Germline CDR1 is SGHAT and CDR2 is FQNNGV. V lost 0 bases to trimming and J lost 8 bases, with 7 bases between them. CDR3 amino acids: CASSLERGGELFF. The DNA of the CDR3 is TGTGCCAGCAGCTTAGAGAGGGGGGGGGAGCTGTTTTTT.

The chain links TRBV6-1 to TRBJ1-5; no clear D. Germline V lookup: CDR1 MNHNS, CDR2 SASEGT. The ends were cut back, 0 bases at V and 5 bases at J, with 14 bases in the middle. The CDR3 is made up of 16 amino acids. The CDR3 DNA is TGTGCCAGCAGTGAAGCGCTTCAGGTAGTCTATCAGCCCCAGCATTTT. It specifies CASSEALQVVYQPQHF.

The chain combines TRBV6-5 with TRBJ1-2; D is uncertain. Germline loops: CDR1 MNHEY, CDR2 SVGAGI. Trimming shortened V by 7 bases and J by 4 bases, and 19 bases separated the two germline ends. The CDR3 loop spans 15 amino acids. Written as DNA, the CDR3 is TGTGCCAGCATTCCTTTCCGCCGTACGGTCTATGGCTACACCTTC. Translated: CASIPFRRTVYGYTF.

The chain carries TRBV14 and TRBJ2-5, with D possibly being TRBD1 (6 bases). The V and J ends lost 1 base and 10 bases respectively, with 16 bases between them. The CDR3 is 14 residues long. Germline loops: CDR1 SGHDN, CDR2 FVKESK. CDR3 sequence: CASSQVGTPSLQYF. The CDR3 DNA reads TGTGCCAGCAGCCAAGTTGGGACACCCTCACTCCAGTACTTC.

The chain couples TRBV5-6 to TRBJ1-1, with D perhaps TRBD1 (6 bases). The CDR3 sequence is 15 residues long. Germline values: CDR1 SGHDT, CDR2 YYEEEE. V was trimmed by 2 bases and J by 1 base, leaving 12 bases between them. CDR3 sequence (DNA): TGTGCCAGCAGCTTCCAAGGGACAAAGAACACTGAAGCTTTCTTT. Its translation: CASSFQGTKNTEAFF.

The rearrangement uses TRBV19 and TRBJ1-5, with a tentative D call TRBD1 (5 bases). The V gene lost 6 bases and the J gene lost 4 bases, with 19 bases spanning the gap. Germline V gives CDR1 LNHDA, CDR2 SQIVND (reference sequence). This CDR3 contains 16 residues. The CDR3: CASSNYRGGGNQPQHF. The CDR3 coding sequence is TGTGCCAGTAGCAACTACCGTGGGGGAGGTAATCAGCCCCAGCATTTT.

This rearrangement joins TRBV5-4 to TRBJ2-7; 12 nucleotides match TRBD1. Germline V gene sequence: CDR1 SGHNT, CDR2 YYREEE (reference sequence). The CDR3 length is 16 residues. V lost 3 bases and J lost 0; bases outside the gene matches: 4. CDR3 nucleotides: TGTGCCAGCAGCTCGGGACAGGGGGCCCTCTCCTACGAGCAGTACTTC. Amino acid sequence: CASSSGQGALSYEQYF.

This clone was counted a few times. This chain links TRBV7-9 with TRBJ2-2; TRBD1 is a possible D gene (6 bases). V dropped 9 bases and J dropped 6 bases, with 14 bases sitting between them. CDR1 and CDR2 (germline): SEHNR, FQNEAQ (reference sequence). The CDR3 sequence is 13 residues long. The DNA of the CDR3 is TGTGCCAGGACTACAGGGTCGGCCGGGGAGCTGTTTTTT. Translating gives CARTTGSAGELFF.

This chain joins TRBV28 and TRBJ2-7, with 7 bases lining up with TRBD1. CDR1 and CDR2 (germline): MDHEN, SYDVKM. The CDR3 extends over 16 amino acids. With V trimmed by 3 bases and J by 0 bases, 8 bases remained unmatched. The CDR3 is CASSFLPGTDSYEQYF. CDR3 DNA: TGTGCCAGCAGTTTCCTCCCAGGGACAGACTCCTACGAGCAGTACTTC.

The V and J genes are TRBV4-3 and TRBJ1-2; no definite D call. This CDR3 has 15 amino acids. Trimming removed 0 bases from V and 4 bases from J, with 12 bases in between. The germline CDR1 and CDR2 sequences are LGHNA and YSLEER. Written as DNA, the CDR3 is TGCGCCAGCAGCCAAGAAACAGCCACAATCTATGGCTACACCTTC. It specifies CASSQETATIYGYTF.

This chain uses TRBV19 with TRBJ1-5, with D possibly TRBD1 on 6 matching bases. Trimming shortened V by 6 bases and J by 7 bases, and 16 bases separated the two germline ends. This CDR3 contains 14 residues. Per germline, CDR1 LNHDA and CDR2 SQIVND (reference sequence). In DNA form, the CDR3 reads TGTGCCAGTAGCAGCCCGGGGGGGGCCCAGCCCCAGCATTTT. Encoded protein: CASSSPGGAQPQHF.

This clone was observed a handful of times. The same CDR3 is also encoded by other DNA sequences in this sample. The chain couples TRBV29-1 to TRBJ2-2; D not resolved. Germline V gene sequence: CDR1 SQVTM, CDR2 ANQGSEA. The CDR3 length is 13 residues. V was pared by 3 bases and J by 1 base, with 6 bases between. The CDR3 DNA follows: TGCAGCGTTGACGCAGGGAACACCGGGGAGCTGTTTTTT. This encodes CSVDAGNTGELFF.

The CDR3 sequence is CATTLGQGATYEQYF. In nucleotides, the CDR3 is TGTGCCACCACGCTCGGGCAGGGGGCAACCTACGAGCAGTACTTC. The rearrangement uses TRBV10-3 and TRBJ2-7; 8 bases match TRBD1. Germline V gene sequence: CDR1 ENHRY, CDR2 SYGVKD. The V segment lost 10 bases and the J segment 2 bases; nucleotides outside the gene matches: 13. The CDR3 is 15 residues long.

V gene TRBV5-6 combines with J gene TRBJ2-1; 10 bases align to TRBD1. This CDR3 is built from 15 residues. V gave up 3 bases and J gave up 7 bases; unmatched junction bases: 7. In germline, CDR1 is SGHDT, CDR2 YYEEEE. CDR3 sequence (DNA): TGTGCCAGCAGCTATGATCGACAGGGGGCAAATGAGCAGTTCTTC. The encoded protein is CASSYDRQGANEQFF.

This clone has only a few counts. The J gene is TRBJ2-5, the V gene TRBV29-1; 8 nucleotides line up with TRBD1. The CDR3 totals 15 residues. Germline CDR1 and CDR2: SQVTM and ANQGSEA. V trimming: 7 bases; J trimming: 2 bases; junction bases outside the gene matches: 12. The CDR3 region is CSAGQGGRVQETQYF. The CDR3 region has the DNA TGCAGCGCTGGACAGGGCGGTAGGGTTCAAGAGACCCAGTACTTC.

This clone was counted a single time. The chain carries TRBV2 and TRBJ1-6; 8 nucleotides match TRBD1. Germline-derived CDR1 and CDR2 are SNHLY and FYNNEI. V was pared by 6 bases and J by 7 bases, with 5 bases of the junction left unmatched. CDR3 size: 14 residues. For the CDR3, the DNA is TGTGCCAGCAGGACAGGGGCCAGCAATTCACCCCTCCACTTT. It codes for CASRTGASNSPLHF.

V and J are TRBV6-1 and TRBJ2-2; 9 bases are a match to TRBD1. CDR1 and CDR2 (germline): MNHNS, SASEGT. J was trimmed by 1 base and V by 6 bases; bases with no gene match: 3. This CDR3 has 15 amino acids. Here the CDR3 DNA reads TGTGCCAGCAGAGGGACAGGGCAGAACACCGGGGAGCTGTTTTTT. It encodes CASRGTGQNTGELFF.

The J gene is TRBJ1-6, the V gene TRBV6-1; D might be TRBD1 (5 bases). The V gene lost 3 bases and the J gene lost 4 bases, with 13 bases spanning the gap. CDR3 length equals 16 residues. Germline lookup yields CDR1 MNHNS and CDR2 SASEGT. This chain's CDR3 is CASSDDRWSYNSPLHF. The CDR3 DNA reads TGTGCCAGCAGTGATGACAGATGGTCGTATAATTCACCCCTCCACTTT.

As concerns this clone: Other DNA sequences from this sample encode an identical CDR3 as well. The CDR3 loop reads CASSPRTSSGNTIYF. CDR3 DNA sequence: TGTGCCAGCTCACCTCGTACGAGCTCTGGAAACACCATATATTTT. The rearrangement links TRBV18 to TRBJ1-3, with no clear D. Germline CDR1 and CDR2: KGHSH and LQKENI. There are 15 residues in the CDR3. The germline V and J ends were trimmed by 3 bases and 0 bases, with 9 bases remaining between them.

The chain has TRBV19 and TRBJ1-3; TRBD1 matches at 9 bases. The germline gives CDR1 LNHDA, CDR2 SQIVND (reference sequence). Trimming removed 5 bases from V and 1 base from J; junction bases left unmatched: 6. This CDR3 is built from 16 residues. Written as DNA, the CDR3 is TGTGCCAGTAGTGACCCAGGGACAGGGTCTGGAAACACCATATATTTT. This encodes CASSDPGTGSGNTIYF. Based on the CDR3 plus reference TRBV19 and TRBJ1-3, the full variable domain is DGGITQSPKYLFRKEGQNVTLSCEQNLNHDAMYWYRQDPGQGLRLIYYSQIVNDFQKGDIAEGYSVSREKKESFPLTVTSAQKNPTAFYLCASSDPGTGSGNTIYFGEGSWLTVV.